Below are 9 T cell receptor beta chains sequenced from a single sample in a study of CD8 T cells in Susac syndrome. Random-hexamer reverse transcription was applied to about 0.5 to 1 ug RNA. TCRdb analysed the immunoSEQ multiplex PCR reads with MiXCR anew, one entry per CDR3 protein. The sample holds some 150,000 distinct CDR3 sequences, approximately 95% seen once. The sequencing input was CD4+ T cells from PBMCs. The receptors originated from a human donor with Susac syndrome.

V and J are TRBV25-1 and TRBJ2-7; 8 bases match TRBD2. The germline CDR1 and CDR2 sequences are MGHDK and SYGVNS. V shed 4 bases and J 2 bases; nucleotides not matched to a gene: 1. The CDR3 runs to 13 residues. As DNA, the CDR3 is TGTGCCAGCAGTGGCGGGGGGCCCTACGAGCAGTACTTC. This codes for CASSGGGPYEQYF.

The chain couples TRBV6-5 to TRBJ1-6; a weak D match, TRBD1 (6 bases). The CDR3 covers 14 residues. Germline V CDR1 and CDR2: MNHEY, SVGAGI. V lost 10 bases, J lost 10 bases, and 20 bases lay in between. The CDR3 loop is CATGEGVGRSPLHF. CDR3 bases: TGTGCCACCGGAGAGGGGGTCGGGAGATCACCCCTCCACTTT.

The V call is TRBV11-1, the J call TRBJ1-6; perhaps TRBD1 as D (5 bases). The CDR3 is 15 amino acids. The germline V and J ends were trimmed by 2 bases and 10 bases, with 15 bases remaining between them. Germline CDR1 SGHAT, CDR2 FQDESV (reference sequence). The CDR3 region has the DNA TGTGCCAGCAGCTTATTGGGGACTTCGGGATCACCCCTCCACTTT. Residues: CASSLLGTSGSPLHF.

The genes are TRBV29-1 and TRBJ2-7; TRBD1 matches at 9 bases. CDR3 size: 14 residues. Germline V gene lookup returns CDR1 SQVTM and CDR2 ANQGSEA. The V and J ends lost 7 bases and 3 bases, in that order; junction bases with no gene match: 10. CDR3 nucleotide sequence: TGCAGCGGGTCGACAGGGGGAAGTAACTACGAGCAGTACTTC. As protein: CSGSTGGSNYEQYF.

This sequence joins TRBV12-3 or TRBV12-4 and TRBJ2-7; TRBD1 or TRBD2 may be the D gene (5 bases each). There are 13 residues in the CDR3. Between the trimmed V and J ends, which lost 6 bases and 0 bases, there was a span of 9 bases. CDR3 coding DNA: TGTGCCAGCAGGAGGGGCAGCTCCTACGAGCAGTACTTC. Its protein product is CASRRGSSYEQYF.

The DNA for the CDR3 is TGTGCCAGCAGTTACTCGATACGGGGGATGAACACTGAAGCTTTCTTT. Residues: CASSYSIRGMNTEAFF. The chain is built from TRBV6-6 and TRBJ1-1, with TRBD1 as a possible D gene (5 bases). Between the trimmed V and J ends, which lost 0 bases and 0 bases, there was a span of 11 bases. Germline V lookup: CDR1 MNHNY, CDR2 SVGAGI (reference sequence). The CDR3 is 16 amino acids.

The table lists this clonotype with a count of one. The J gene is TRBJ2-2, the V gene TRBV11-2; D gene ambiguous. The germline V gene encodes CDR1 SGHAT and CDR2 FQNNGV. The CDR3 is made up of 17 amino acids. V lost 3 bases, J lost 4 bases, and 18 bases lay in between. This chain's CDR3 is CASSFNPARASTGELFF. In nucleotides, the CDR3 is TGTGCCAGCAGCTTCAACCCCGCCCGGGCCTCCACCGGGGAGCTGTTTTTT.

The chain has TRBV29-1 and TRBJ2-2, with D unresolved. CDR1 and CDR2 from the germline V gene are SQVTM and ANQGSEA. The V gene lost 5 bases and the J gene lost 4 bases, with 8 bases spanning the gap. The CDR3 contains 12 residues. The DNA of the CDR3 is TGCAGCGTTACCATCTTCACCGGGGAGCTGTTTTTT. Amino acids: CSVTIFTGELFF.

The chain is built from TRBV18 and TRBJ2-1; 9 bases are a match to TRBD2. The J segment lost 5 bases and the V segment lost 1 base, leaving 6 bases of the junction unmatched. Germline CDR1 and CDR2: KGHSH and LQKENI. This CDR3 is built from 16 residues. The CDR3 DNA is TGTGCCAGCTCACCACTACTGGCGGGGGGGCACAATGAGCAGTTCTTC. It yields the protein CASSPLLAGGHNEQFF.